The clone carrying this T cell receptor beta chain showed up just a few times. Antigen: not known. This entry belongs to a study of T cells in Graves' hyperthyroidism and ophthalmopathy. Notes on the study in general: Ophthalmopathy cases were set apart from stable hyperthyroidism by a 13 V-J model.

Investigators excluded patients with uncontrolled infection, other autoimmune disease, pregnancy or lactation. Per germline, CDR1 SEHNR and CDR2 FQNEAQ (reference sequence). This CDR3 is built from 18 residues. Trimming left V 2 bases short and J 1 base short, with 20 bases between. Regions amplified from RNA transcripts were the TCR beta CDR3 regions. TCR CDR3 underwent first-round RT-PCR with the HTBI primer set. TCRdb re-called the multiplex PCR reads with MiXCR, one entry per CDR3 protein. The table has more than 550,000 distinct CDR3 sequences, just under 45% seen once. This rearrangement joins TRBV7-9 to TRBJ2-5; possibly TRBD1 for D (5 bases). This TCR was recovered from an adult man with Graves' disease, either hyperthyroidism or ophthalmopathy (not recorded which). The sample was peripheral blood or thyroid tissue (not recorded which). The CDR3 coding sequence is TGTGCCAGCAGCTTACTATTGTCCAAGGCAGGGCTCCAAGAGACCCAGTACTTC. It translates to CASSLLLSKAGLQETQYF. The full variable domain, with the rest looked up from reference TRBV7-9 and TRBJ2-5, is DTGVSQNPRHKITKRGQNVTFRCDPISEHNRLYWYRQTLGQGPEFLTYFQNEAQLEKSRLLSDRFSAERPKGSFSTLEIQRTEQGDSAMYLCASSLLLSKAGLQETQYFGPGTRLLVL.